This T cell receptor (beta chain) was profiled in a study of shared clonotypes between healthy human individuals. Sequencing used immunoSEQ multiplex PCR; TCRdb keeps in-frame clones, though not all of them. This table holds some 2,100,000 clones, more than 85% found once. The V end was cut by 2 bases, the J end by 0 bases, with 16 bases between. The CDR3 extends over 17 amino acids. Germline assignment: CDR1 LGHNT and CDR2 FRNRAP. Naive CD8 cells lacked CD45RO and underwent positive selection for CCR7, leaving out terminally differentiated effector memory CD45RA+ cells. This chain links TRBV12-5 with TRBJ2-5, with D maybe TRBD2 (6 bases). This TCR derives from a man younger than 30 in good health. Some clones in this sample may be carry-over from other donors' samples. Sequenced: naive CD8+ T cells from PBMCs. The CDR3 protein is CASGLIAPGRYQETQYF. The CDR3, as DNA: TGTGCTAGTGGTTTGATTGCCCCGGGGAGGTACCAAGAGACCCAGTACTTC.